Described below is a single T cell receptor beta chain sequence and its context. This sample is part of a study of blood T cell repertoires in COVID-19. There are 14 residues in the CDR3. CDR1 is MNHEY and CDR2 is SVGAGI in the germline V gene. J gave up 1 base and V 9 bases, and 5 bases lay outside the gene matches. The table came from immunoSEQ multiplex PCR; TCRdb's copy has only in-frame clones and leaves some out. This table has some 200,000 clones, roughly 85% appearing once. V and J are TRBV6-5 and TRBJ2-3; 9 nucleotides align to TRBD2. The sequencing sample was made of peripheral blood. This TCR derives from a woman aged 70-85 years with COVID-19, enrolled during active disease. The CDR3 DNA reads TGTGCCAGTCTCAAGCGGGGGGGCACAGATACGCAGTATTTT. The encoded protein is CASLKRGGTDTQYF.